This T cell receptor (beta chain) was profiled in a study of T cell repertoires and HLA-DP antigens. Whole-study context: CD4+ T cells were cocultured with HeLa cells expressing HLA-DP. Donor ages ranged from 18-to-29 to 60-to-69; two men, one woman.

Findings and limits, study-wide: The CD4+ repertoire was not split into naive and memory.

The CDR3 totals 12 residues. After removal of 3 bases from V and 7 bases from J, the junction contained 3 bases not matched to a gene. Germline V CDR1 and CDR2: MNHEY, SMNVEV (reference sequence). After more than twelve days' expansion, CD4+ cells were restimulated less than 25 h with HeLa expressing allogeneic DPB1. Cells were stimulated with HeLa cells transduced with HLA-DPA1/DPB1, HLA-DM, invariant chain and CD80. Generated by immunoSEQ multiplex PCR, the TCRdb table keeps only in-frame clones and is missing some. The sample lists about 2,500 clones; less than 80% were seen once. This clone counts as medium-sized (0.01 to 0.1%).

This chain links TRBV27 with TRBJ2-7; the match to TRBD2 covers 7 bases. This TCR came from a man aged 60-69 years in good health and CMV-seronegative. Sequences were obtained from CD137- CD4+ T cells from cultured PBMCs. The CDR3 loop reads CASSLGRGEQYF. CDR3 bases: TGTGCCAGCAGTTTGGGGAGGGGAGAGCAGTACTTC.